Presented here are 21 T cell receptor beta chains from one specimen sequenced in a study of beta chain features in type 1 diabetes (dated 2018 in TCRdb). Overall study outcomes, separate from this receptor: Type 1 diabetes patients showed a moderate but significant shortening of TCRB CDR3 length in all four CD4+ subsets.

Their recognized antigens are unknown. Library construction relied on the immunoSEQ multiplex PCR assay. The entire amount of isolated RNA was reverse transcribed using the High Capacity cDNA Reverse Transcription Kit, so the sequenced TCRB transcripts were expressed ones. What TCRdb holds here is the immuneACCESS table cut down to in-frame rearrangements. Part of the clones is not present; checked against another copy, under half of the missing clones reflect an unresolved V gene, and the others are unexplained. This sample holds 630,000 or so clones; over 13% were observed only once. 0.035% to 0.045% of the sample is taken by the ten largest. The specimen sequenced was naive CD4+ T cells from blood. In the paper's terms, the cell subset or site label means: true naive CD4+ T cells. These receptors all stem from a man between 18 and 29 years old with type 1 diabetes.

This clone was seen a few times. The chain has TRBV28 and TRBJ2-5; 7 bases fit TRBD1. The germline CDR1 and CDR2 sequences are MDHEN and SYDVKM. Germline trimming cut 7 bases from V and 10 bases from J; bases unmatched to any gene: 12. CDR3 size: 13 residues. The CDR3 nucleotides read TGTGCCAGCACTGAGACAGGGCGAAGAGGCCAGTACTTC. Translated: CASTETGRRGQYF. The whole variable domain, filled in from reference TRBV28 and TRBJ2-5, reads DVKVTQSSRYLVKRTGEKVFLECVQDMDHENMFWYRQDPGLGLRLIYFSYDVKMKEKGDIPEGYSVSREKKERFSLILESASTNQTSMYLCASTETGRRGQYFGPGTRLLVL.

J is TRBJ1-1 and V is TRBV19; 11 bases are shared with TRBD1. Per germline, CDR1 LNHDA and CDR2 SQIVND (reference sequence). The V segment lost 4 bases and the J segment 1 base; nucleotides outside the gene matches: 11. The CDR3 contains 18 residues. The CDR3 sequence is CASSSWVDRGHSNTEAFF. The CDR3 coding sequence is TGTGCCAGTAGTAGTTGGGTGGACAGGGGGCATTCGAACACTGAAGCTTTCTTT.

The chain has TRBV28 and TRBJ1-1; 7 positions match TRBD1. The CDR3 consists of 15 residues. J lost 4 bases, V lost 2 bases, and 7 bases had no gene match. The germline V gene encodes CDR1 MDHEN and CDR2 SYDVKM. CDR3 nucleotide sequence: TGTGCCAGCAGTTTAAGAGGGACAGTAGGCACTGAAGCTTTCTTT. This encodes CASSLRGTVGTEAFF.

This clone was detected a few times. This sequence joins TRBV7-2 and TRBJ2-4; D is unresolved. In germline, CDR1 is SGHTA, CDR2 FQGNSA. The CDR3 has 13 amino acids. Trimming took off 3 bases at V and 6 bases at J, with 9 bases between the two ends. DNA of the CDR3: TGTGCCAGCAGCTTTTACCTTACAAACATTCAGTACTTC. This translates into CASSFYLTNIQYF.

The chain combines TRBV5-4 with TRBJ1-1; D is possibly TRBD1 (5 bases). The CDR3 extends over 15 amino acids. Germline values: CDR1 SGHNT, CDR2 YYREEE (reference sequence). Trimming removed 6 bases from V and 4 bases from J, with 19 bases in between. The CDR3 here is CASTIPGLVRTEAFF. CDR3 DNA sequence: TGTGCCAGCACGATTCCGGGGCTGGTTCGCACTGAAGCTTTCTTT. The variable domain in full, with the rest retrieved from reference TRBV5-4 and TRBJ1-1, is ETGVTQSPTHLIKTRGQQVTLRCSSQSGHNTVSWYQQALGQGPQFIFQYYREEENGRGNFPPRFSGLQFPNYSSELNVNALELDDSALYLCASTIPGLVRTEAFFGQGTRLTVV.

CDR3 sequence reads: CASSESGTGGGREQYF. The CDR3 DNA follows: TGTGCCAGCAGTGAATCGGGGACAGGGGGCGGAAGGGAGCAGTACTTC. The chain has TRBV25-1 and TRBJ2-7, with 12 bases matching TRBD1. The CDR3 consists of 16 residues. Looked up from germline, CDR1 is MGHDK and CDR2 is SYGVNS. V shed 1 base and J 7 bases; nucleotides not matched to a gene: 8.

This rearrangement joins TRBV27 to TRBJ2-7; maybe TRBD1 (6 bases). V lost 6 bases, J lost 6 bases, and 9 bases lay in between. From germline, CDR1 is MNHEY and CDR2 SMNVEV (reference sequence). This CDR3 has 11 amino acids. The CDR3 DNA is TGTGCCAGCAGCGTAGGGGGCGAGCAGTACTTC. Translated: CASSVGGEQYF.

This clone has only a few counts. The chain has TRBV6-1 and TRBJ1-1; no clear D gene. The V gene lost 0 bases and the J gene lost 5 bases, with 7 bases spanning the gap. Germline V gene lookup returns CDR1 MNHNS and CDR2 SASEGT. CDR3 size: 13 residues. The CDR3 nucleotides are TGTGCCAGCAGTGAAGCTGGAGGGACTGAAGCTTTCTTT. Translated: CASSEAGGTEAFF.

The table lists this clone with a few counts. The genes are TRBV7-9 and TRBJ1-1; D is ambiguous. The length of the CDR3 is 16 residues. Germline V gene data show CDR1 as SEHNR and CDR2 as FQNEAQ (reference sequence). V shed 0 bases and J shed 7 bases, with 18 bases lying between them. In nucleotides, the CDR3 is TGTGCCAGCAGCTTAGCGCAGTCGCAGGAGACCAATGAAGCTTTCTTT. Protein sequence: CASSLAQSQETNEAFF.

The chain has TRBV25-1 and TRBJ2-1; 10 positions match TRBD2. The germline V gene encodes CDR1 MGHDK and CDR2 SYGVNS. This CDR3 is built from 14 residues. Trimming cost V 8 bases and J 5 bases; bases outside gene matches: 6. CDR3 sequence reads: CASALAGENNEQFF. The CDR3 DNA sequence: TGTGCCAGCGCTCTAGCGGGGGAAAACAATGAGCAGTTCTTC.

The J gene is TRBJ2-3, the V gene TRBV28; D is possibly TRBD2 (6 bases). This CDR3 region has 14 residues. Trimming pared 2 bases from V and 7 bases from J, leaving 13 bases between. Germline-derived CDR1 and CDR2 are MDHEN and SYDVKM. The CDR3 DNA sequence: TGTGCCAGCAGTTTAGACGGGAGTGGGAATACGCAGTATTTT. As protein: CASSLDGSGNTQYF. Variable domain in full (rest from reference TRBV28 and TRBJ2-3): DVKVTQSSRYLVKRTGEKVFLECVQDMDHENMFWYRQDPGLGLRLIYFSYDVKMKEKGDIPEGYSVSREKKERFSLILESASTNQTSMYLCASSLDGSGNTQYFGPGTRLTVL.

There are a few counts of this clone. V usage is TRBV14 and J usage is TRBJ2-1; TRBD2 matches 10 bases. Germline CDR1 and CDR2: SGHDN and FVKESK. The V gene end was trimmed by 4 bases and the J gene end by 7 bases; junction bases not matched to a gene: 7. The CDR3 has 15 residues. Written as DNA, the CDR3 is TGTGCCAGCAGCCTCAGCGGGAGGGCCTCGAATGAGCAGTTCTTC. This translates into CASSLSGRASNEQFF. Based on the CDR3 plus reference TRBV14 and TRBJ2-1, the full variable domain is EAGVTQFPSHSVIEKGQTVTLRCDPISGHDNLYWYRRVMGKEIKFLLHFVKESKQDESGMPNNRFLAERTGGTYSTLKVQPAELEDSGVYFCASSLSGRASNEQFFGPGTRLTVL.

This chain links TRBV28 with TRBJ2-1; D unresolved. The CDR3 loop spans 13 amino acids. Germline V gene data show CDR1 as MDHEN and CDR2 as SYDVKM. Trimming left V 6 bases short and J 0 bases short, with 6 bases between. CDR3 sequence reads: CASRASSYNEQFF. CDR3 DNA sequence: TGTGCCAGCAGGGCTAGCTCCTACAATGAGCAGTTCTTC.

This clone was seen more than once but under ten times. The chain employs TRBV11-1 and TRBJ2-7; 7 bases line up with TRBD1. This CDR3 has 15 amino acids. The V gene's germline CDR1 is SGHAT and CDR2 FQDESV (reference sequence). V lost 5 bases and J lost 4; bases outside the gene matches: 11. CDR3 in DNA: TGTGCCAGCAGCCCCCAAGAGGGGGCATTGTACGAGCAGTACTTC. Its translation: CASSPQEGALYEQYF.

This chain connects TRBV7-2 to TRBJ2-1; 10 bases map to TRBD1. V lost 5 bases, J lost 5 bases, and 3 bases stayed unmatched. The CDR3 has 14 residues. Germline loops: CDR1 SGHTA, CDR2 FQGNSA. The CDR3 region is CASSRQGANNEQFF. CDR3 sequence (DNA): TGTGCCAGCAGCAGACAGGGGGCCAACAATGAGCAGTTCTTC. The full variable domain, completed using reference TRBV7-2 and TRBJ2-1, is GAGVSQSPSNKVTEKGKDVELRCDPISGHTALYWYRQSLGQGLEFLIYFQGNSAPDKSGLPSDRFSAERTGGSVSTLTIQRTQQEDSAVYLCASSRQGANNEQFFGPGTRLTVL.

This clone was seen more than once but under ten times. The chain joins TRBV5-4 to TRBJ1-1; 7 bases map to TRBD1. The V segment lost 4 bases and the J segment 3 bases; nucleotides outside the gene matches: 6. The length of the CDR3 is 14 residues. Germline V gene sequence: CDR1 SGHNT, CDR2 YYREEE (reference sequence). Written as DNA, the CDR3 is TGTGCCAGCAGCCCAACAGGGGTGGACACTGAAGCTTTCTTT. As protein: CASSPTGVDTEAFF.

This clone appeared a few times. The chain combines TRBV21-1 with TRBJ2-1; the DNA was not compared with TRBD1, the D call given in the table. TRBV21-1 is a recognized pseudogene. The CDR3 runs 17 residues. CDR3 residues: CASSKGDRGPLGNEQFF. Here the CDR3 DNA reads TGTGCCAGCAGCAAAGGGGACAGGGGGCCTTTGGGCAATGAGCAGTTCTTC.

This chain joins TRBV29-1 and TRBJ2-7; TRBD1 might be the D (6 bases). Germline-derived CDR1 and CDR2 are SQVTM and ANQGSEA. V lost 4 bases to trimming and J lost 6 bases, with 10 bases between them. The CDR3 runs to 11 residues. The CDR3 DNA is TGCAGCGTTGGGCAGGGGAGCGAGCAGTACTTC. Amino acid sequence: CSVGQGSEQYF.

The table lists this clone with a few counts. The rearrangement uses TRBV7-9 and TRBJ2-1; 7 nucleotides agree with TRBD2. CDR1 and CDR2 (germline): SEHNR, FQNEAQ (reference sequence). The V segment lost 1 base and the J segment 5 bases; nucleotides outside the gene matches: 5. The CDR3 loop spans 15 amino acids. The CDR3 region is CASSLGLATNNEQFF. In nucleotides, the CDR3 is TGTGCCAGCAGCTTAGGACTAGCTACAAACAATGAGCAGTTCTTC.

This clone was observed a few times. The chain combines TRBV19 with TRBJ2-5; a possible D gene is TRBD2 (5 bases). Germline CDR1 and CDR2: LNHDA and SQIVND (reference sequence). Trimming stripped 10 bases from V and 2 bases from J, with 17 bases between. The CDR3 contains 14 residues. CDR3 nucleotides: TGTGCCACTAAGCGAGGGCAGGATCAAGAGACCCAGTACTTC. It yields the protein CATKRGQDQETQYF.

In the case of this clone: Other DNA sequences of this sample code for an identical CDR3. CDR3 nucleotide sequence: TGTGCCAGCAGTGTAAACAGACAAGAGACCCAGTACTTC. Its protein product is CASSVNRQETQYF. The chain uses TRBV2 and TRBJ2-5; no firm D call. From germline, CDR1 is SNHLY and CDR2 FYNNEI. The length of the CDR3 is 13 residues. Between the trimmed V and J ends, which lost 4 bases and 2 bases, there was a span of 8 bases.